This T cell receptor beta chain was sequenced for a study of T cells in Graves' hyperthyroidism and ophthalmopathy. The CDR3 loop spans 14 amino acids. Germline V gene lookup returns CDR1 SEHNR and CDR2 FQNEAQ (reference sequence). Trimming took 4 bases from V and 11 from J; bases not matched to a gene: 10. Notes on the study in general: Separation of ophthalmopathy from stable hyperthyroidism was achieved by a 13 V-J model.

Newly diagnosed hyperthyroidism, duration under 2 months, in patients aged 18 to 65. Any patient presenting with uncontrolled infection, other autoimmune disease, pregnancy or lactation was left out. Based on clinical symptoms, serum thyroxine and TRAb, thyroid ultrasound and orbital computed tomography, diagnoses were reached. This clonotype has a count of ten or more. Its target is not known. Amplified TCR beta CDR3 regions came from RNA transcripts. TCR CDR3 regions were first amplified by RT-PCR with HTBI primers. Via MiXCR, TCRdb re-called the multiplex PCR reads, giving one row per CDR3 protein. The sample lists 89,000 or so distinct CDR3 sequences; approximately 39% were seen once.

Sequencing was performed on peripheral blood or thyroid tissue (not recorded which). The receptor was isolated from a woman under 40 with Graves' hyperthyroidism. The chain links TRBV7-9 to TRBJ1-1; 10 bases line up with TRBD1. CDR3 coding DNA: TGTGCCAGCAGCTACACAGACAGGGGGCGATTGGCTTTCTTT. Encoded protein: CASSYTDRGRLAFF. Filled out from reference TRBV7-9 and TRBJ1-1, the complete variable domain reads DTGVSQNPRHKITKRGQNVTFRCDPISEHNRLYWYRQTLGQGPEFLTYFQNEAQLEKSRLLSDRFSAERPKGSFSTLEIQRTEQGDSAMYLCASSYTDRGRLAFFGQGTRLTVV.